A selection of T cell receptor beta chains follows, all from one sample in a study of blood T cell repertoires in COVID-19. Profiling relied on immunoSEQ multiplex PCR, and the TCRdb table lists in-frame clones only, not all of them. The profile covers approximately 340,000 clones, with about four fifths appearing a single time and under 3% taken by the ten largest. Sequences were obtained from peripheral blood. The receptors stem from a man younger than 40 with active or convalescent COVID-19. The CDR3 runs from the conserved cysteine through the conserved F or W. A D gene is named only where the DNA matches it firmly. Size is omitted from some rows. Given values are once, few, many or a class for expanded clones.

>TRBD1|TRBJ2-7|TRBV24-1|NA
TGTGCCACCAGTGAGGGAGGACAGGGGAAGAACGAGCAGTACTTC
CATSEGGQGKNEQYF
>NA|TRBJ2-7|TRBV28|few
TGTGCCAGCAGCTCCCTCCGCAGGGGCCGCTACGAGCAGTACTTC
CASSSLRRGRYEQYF
>NA|TRBJ1-2|TRBV10-2|NA
TGCGCCAGCAGTGACCCGGGAGAGCGCTACACCTTC
CASSDPGERYTF
>TRBD1|TRBJ2-7|TRBV5-6|NA
TGTGCCAGCAGCCCCGGCCGGACAGGGCTGTACGAGCAGTACTTC
CASSPGRTGLYEQYF
>NA|TRBJ2-7|TRBV5-1|NA
TGCGCCAGCAGGGACGCGGGGATCGAGCAGTACTTC
CASRDAGIEQYF
>TRBD1|TRBJ1-6|TRBV9|NA
TGTGCCAGCAGCACGATGGACAGGGGCGGGTCACCCCTCCACTTT
CASSTMDRGGSPLHF
>NA|TRBJ2-7|TRBV11-3|NA
TGTGCCAGCAGCTTAGAGGTCCGTCTACCAAGTCTCCCCTACGAGCAGTACTTC
CASSLEVRLPSLPYEQYF
>NA|TRBJ2-3|TRBV11-3|NA
TGTGCCAGCAGCCCGGGGAGTACAGATACGCAGTATTTT
CASSPGSTDTQYF
>TRBD2|TRBJ2-3|TRBV24-1|NA
TGTGCCACCAGTGTTGCAGCGGGAGTTACGGATACGCAGTATTTT
CATSVAAGVTDTQYF
>TRBD1|TRBJ1-1|TRBV5-4|NA
TGTGCCAGCAGCCCAGGGGGCGCGGACACTGAAGCTTTCTTT
CASSPGGADTEAFF
>TRBD2|TRBJ2-5|TRBV24-1|NA
TGTGCCACCAGTGATTTAGGACTAGCGGGGGACATTTCCGGAGAGACCCAGTACTTC
CATSDLGLAGDISGETQYF
>NA|TRBJ1-5|TRBV6-2/TRBV6-3|NA
TGTGCCAGCAGTCCCATTGGAGAGTATAGCAATCAGCCCCAGCATTTT
CASSPIGEYSNQPQHF
>TRBD2|TRBJ2-7|TRBV3-1/TRBV3-2|NA
TGTGCCAGCAGCCCGAGGGACTACGTCAGCTCCTACGAGCAGTACTTC
CASSPRDYVSSYEQYF
>NA|TRBJ1-5|TRBV4-3|NA
TGCGCCAGCAGCCAAGATCGGACGGGATCCCAGCCCCAGCATTTT
CASSQDRTGSQPQHF
>NA|TRBJ2-5|TRBV30|once
TGTGCCTGGAGTCGCTACCTAGGTCCCCAAGAGACCCAGTACTTC
CAWSRYLGPQETQYF
>NA|TRBJ1-2|TRBV6-5|NA
TGTGCCAGCAGTTACTCGAGGCTAATAGGCTACACCTTC
CASSYSRLIGYTF
>NA|TRBJ2-5|TRBV7-2|NA
TGTGCCAGCAGCTTAGATGGGCCTAGGAGGCAAGAGACCCAGTACTTC
CASSLDGPRRQETQYF
>NA|TRBJ1-4|TRBV19|NA
TGTGCCAGCGGATTCAGGGCAACTAATGAAAAACTGTTTTTT
CASGFRATNEKLFF
>TRBD1|TRBJ2-1|TRBV28|few
TGTGCCAGCAGTTTTCCGGCCCAGGGGGAGACAAATGAGCAGTTCTTC
CASSFPAQGETNEQFF
>TRBD2|TRBJ2-1|TRBV7-9|few
TGTGCCAGCAGCCCAAGGACTAGCGGCGCCTCCTCCTACAATGAGCAGTTCTTC
CASSPRTSGASSYNEQFF
>TRBD1|TRBJ2-7|TRBV6-5|NA
TGTGCCAGCATCACCGGGACAGCCAGCTACGAGCAGTACTTC
CASITGTASYEQYF
>NA|TRBJ2-1|TRBV3-1/TRBV3-2|NA
TGTGCCAGCAGCTTCCACAGGGCTGCCTACAATGAGCAGTTCTTC
CASSFHRAAYNEQFF
>NA|TRBJ1-2|TRBV4-3|NA
TGCGCCAGCAGCCAAGATATGAGCTATGGCTACACCTTC
CASSQDMSYGYTF
>TRBD1|TRBJ2-7|TRBV6-1|NA
TGTGCCAGCAGTGATCGCGCAGGGGGCTCCTACGAGCAGTACTTC
CASSDRAGGSYEQYF
>NA|TRBJ1-4|TRBV3-1/TRBV3-2|NA
TGTGCCAGCAGCCAAGTCGGTCCAACTAATGAAAAACTGTTTTTT
CASSQVGPTNEKLFF
>NA|TRBJ1-2|TRBV5-4|NA
TGTGCCAGCAGGGAATCGCAGGGTAACCTTTATGGCTACACCTTC
CASRESQGNLYGYTF
>TRBD2|TRBJ2-1|TRBV7-2|NA
TGTGCCAGCAGCTTAACTCCGACTAGCGGTGAGCAGTTCTTC
CASSLTPTSGEQFF
>NA|TRBJ1-6|TRBV4-1|NA
TGCGCCAGCAGCCCGATCGACGGGGGGCCAAATTCACCCCTCCACTTT
CASSPIDGGPNSPLHF
>NA|TRBJ2-7|TRBV7-2|few
TGTGCCAGCAGCTTAGACCGGAGGGACGAGCAGTACTTC
CASSLDRRDEQYF
>NA|TRBJ2-6|TRBV5-6|NA
TGTGCCAGCAGCACCAGGGGAGGGGCTGGGGCCAACGTCCTGACTTTC
CASSTRGGAGANVLTF